Presented here are 4 T cell receptor beta chains from one specimen sequenced in a study of CD8+CD57+ T cells in acquired aplastic anemia. Genomic DNA templated the TCR beta VDJ and CDR3 profiling. MiXCR, run by TCRdb on the reads, gives a single entry per CDR3 protein. Here the sample spans hundreds of thousands of distinct CDR3 sequences, about two thirds being singletons. The sample consisted of sorted CD4+, CD8+, or CD8+CD57+ T cells (not recorded which) from PBMCs. The receptors derive from a human donor in good health, serving as a control.

The chain joins TRBV20-1 to TRBJ2-1, with D perhaps TRBD2 (5 bases). The CDR3 spans 15 residues. Germline V gene data show CDR1 as DFQATT and CDR2 as SNEGSKA (reference sequence). Between the trimmed V and J ends, which lost 1 base and 7 bases, there was a span of 17 bases. DNA of the CDR3: TGCAGTGCTAGAGCGAGTGGGCGGAGGAGGAATGAGCAGTTCTTC. It encodes CSARASGRRRNEQFF.

Note on this clonotype: The junction and the germline gene differ at one end; a read error may be behind it. The V gene is TRBV7-2, the J gene TRBJ1-5; TRBD1 is a possible D gene (6 bases). This CDR3 has 14 residues. The germline V gene has CDR1 SGHTA and CDR2 FQGNSA. CDR3: CAGRSGGDNQPQHF. The CDR3 DNA reads TGTGCCGGCAGGTCGGGGGGGGACAATCAACCCCAGCATTTT.

V is TRBV29-1 and J is TRBJ1-5; D perhaps matches TRBD1 (5 bases). The CDR3 is 13 residues long. The germline gives CDR1 SQVTM, CDR2 ANQGSEA. Deletions cut 3 bases from V and 7 bases from J, with 13 bases between. CDR3 in DNA: TGCAGCGTTGACGAGGGGCTCGGACAGCCCCAGCATTTT. Its translation: CSVDEGLGQPQHF. Full variable domain (rest looked up from reference TRBV29-1 and TRBJ1-5): SAVISQKPSRDICQRGTSLTIQCQVDSQVTMMFWYRQQPGQSLTLIATANQGSEATYESGFVIDKFPISRPNLTFSTLTVSNMSPEDSSIYLCSVDEGLGQPQHFGDGTRLSIL.

This clonotype was detected ten times or more. The gene calls are TRBV5-1 and TRBJ1-2; D not certain. V lost 0 bases, J lost 8 bases, and 14 bases lay in between. CDR3 size: 14 residues. CDR1 is SGHRS, CDR2 YFSETQ, per germline. The CDR3 loop is CASSLGWQTQGYTF. Here the CDR3 DNA reads TGCGCCAGCAGCTTGGGGTGGCAGACGCAGGGCTACACCTTC. The full variable domain, rest sourced from reference TRBV5-1 and TRBJ1-2, is KAGVTQTPRYLIKTRGQQVTLSCSPISGHRSVSWYQQTPGQGLQFLFEYFSETQRNKGNFPGRFSGRQFSNSRSEMNVSTLELGDSALYLCASSLGWQTQGYTFGSGTRLTVV.